Reported below is one T cell receptor (beta chain). Its antigen is currently unknown. The record originates from a study of cytomegalovirus exposure and HLA in healthy donors. Study information: Unique TCRs from HLA-typed donors, about 78 million of them, were held in an early data release. Study-level points and caveats: Donors belonging to an Asian-associated ancestry cluster reportedly showed fewer N-insertions in productive TCRs than the roughly 680-donor mean, according to what a later analysis found. Cytomegalovirus association was listed for 150 to 200 TCR beta chains. A later examination showed that TCR association rates differed by HLA locus, with DRB1 most and HLA-C fewest.

PCR used 60 Vbeta primers and 13 Jbeta primers. Sequencing used immunoSEQ multiplex PCR; TCRdb keeps in-frame clones, though not all of them. The sample records some 190,000 clones, more than 60% being singletons. The CDR3 spans 15 residues. Germline values: CDR1 MGHDK, CDR2 SYGVNS. Trimming shortened V by 1 base and J by 2 bases, and 11 bases separated the two germline ends. Sequencing was done on a sample of PBMCs. The chain has TRBV25-1 and TRBJ2-5; TRBD1 might be the D (6 bases). The TCR was taken from a man between 18 and 29 years old in good health and CMV-seronegative. This chain's CDR3 is CASSELDSIQETQYF. In DNA, the CDR3 is TGTGCCAGCAGTGAATTGGACAGCATTCAAGAGACCCAGTACTTC.